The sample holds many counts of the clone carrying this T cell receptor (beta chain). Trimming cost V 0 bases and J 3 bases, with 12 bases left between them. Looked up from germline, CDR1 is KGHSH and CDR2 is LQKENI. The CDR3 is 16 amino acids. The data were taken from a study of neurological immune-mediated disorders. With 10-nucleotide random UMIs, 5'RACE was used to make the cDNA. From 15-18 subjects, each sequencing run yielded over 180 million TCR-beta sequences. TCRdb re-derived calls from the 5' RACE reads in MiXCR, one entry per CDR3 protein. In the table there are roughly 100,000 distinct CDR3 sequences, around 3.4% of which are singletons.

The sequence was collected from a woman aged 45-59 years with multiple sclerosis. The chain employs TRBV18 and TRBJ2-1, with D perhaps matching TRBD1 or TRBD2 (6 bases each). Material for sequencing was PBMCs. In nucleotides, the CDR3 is TGTGCCAGCTCACCACCACAGGGACTTGGCTACAATGAGCAGTTCTTC. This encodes CASSPPQGLGYNEQFF. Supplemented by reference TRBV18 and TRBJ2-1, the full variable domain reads NAGVMQNPRHLVRRRGQEARLRCSPMKGHSHVYWYRQLPEEGLKFMVYLQKENIIDESGMPKERFSAEFPKEGPSILRIQQVVRGDSAAYFCASSPPQGLGYNEQFFGPGTRLTVL.